The rows below give T cell receptor beta chains drawn from one sample of a study of shared clonotypes between healthy human individuals. TCRdb's table, derived via immunoSEQ multiplex PCR, lists solely in-frame clones and lacks some. In the table there are about 1.5 million clones, approximately 98% of which are singletons. Sequenced: naive CD4+ T cells sorted from blood. The receptors were gathered from a man aged 25 to 40 in good health. The CDR3 runs from the conserved cysteine through the conserved F or W. D genes are given only for firm matches. Clone size is shown for a subset of rows, as once, few, many or a class of expanded clone.

>TRBV2|12|TRBJ1-5|.|.
TGTGCCAGCAGCCCGAGTGGTCAGCCCCAGCATTTT
CASSPSGQPQHF
>TRBV10-3|14|TRBJ2-7|TRBD2|.
TGTGCCATCGGTCGGCGGGAGGCGGGAGACGAGCAGTACTTC
CAIGRREAGDEQYF
>TRBV7-3|15|TRBJ1-4|.|once
TGTGCCAGCAGCTTTACAGGGACGCCTAATGAAAAACTGTTTTTT
CASSFTGTPNEKLFF
>TRBV5-4|15|TRBJ2-1|.|.
TGTGCCAGCAGCTCTCCGGGACCGACCGTGCATGAGCAGTTCTTC
CASSSPGPTVHEQFF
>TRBV15|17|TRBJ2-1|.|once
TGTGCCACCAGCAGAGATCCTATAGGGGCGCGCGGCAATGAGCAGTTCTTC
CATSRDPIGARGNEQFF
>TRBV18|13|TRBJ2-7|TRBD2|.
TGTGCCAGCTCCCCCCCCAGCGGGGTCGAGCAGTACTTC
CASSPPSGVEQYF
>TRBV5-1|15|TRBJ1-4|TRBD1|.
TGCGCCAGCAGCCAACCGGACAGGGAAGGTGAAAAACTGTTTTTT
CASSQPDREGEKLFF
>TRBV19|12|TRBJ2-7|.|once
TGTGCCAGTAGTATTAACGGGTACGAGCAGTACTTC
CASSINGYEQYF
>TRBV5-1|14|TRBJ2-7|TRBD1|.
TGCGCCAGCAGCCCCGGGACAGGGGACTACGAGCAGTACTTC
CASSPGTGDYEQYF
>TRBV9|15|TRBJ1-1|.|.
TGTGCCAGCAGCGTAGGGCTGGGGGAGAACACTGAAGCTTTCTTT
CASSVGLGENTEAFF
>TRBV28|16|TRBJ1-5|TRBD1|.
TGTGCCAGCAGTTTGTCGGGACAGGGGGCCCATCAGCCCCAGCATTTT
CASSLSGQGAHQPQHF
>TRBV14|14|TRBJ1-2|.|.
TGTGCCAGCAGCCAAGAAGGACAGATCTATGGCTACACCTTC
CASSQEGQIYGYTF
>TRBV30|15|TRBJ1-4|TRBD1|.
TGTGCCTTAAGACAGGGTGCTCCCCCAAATGAAAAACTGTTTTTT
CALRQGAPPNEKLFF
>TRBV18|12|TRBJ1-1|.|.
TGTGCCAGCTCACCAATTACCGGCGAAGCTTTCTTT
CASSPITGEAFF
>TRBV14|15|TRBJ2-3|.|.
TGTGCCAGCAGCCACCGGGTGGGAGACACAGATACGCAGTATTTT
CASSHRVGDTDTQYF
>TRBV15|15|TRBJ1-4|TRBD1|.
TGTGCCACCAGCAGGAGACAGGGCATTAATGAAAAACTGTTTTTT
CATSRRQGINEKLFF
>TRBV28|15|TRBJ2-1|TRBD2|.
TGTGCCAGCGCTCTAGCGGGGAAGCCCTACAATGAGCAGTTCTTC
CASALAGKPYNEQFF
>TRBV5-1|14|TRBJ2-2|.|.
TGCGCCAGCAGCTTCCAAGTCCCCGGCGGGGAGCTGTTTTTT
CASSFQVPGGELFF
>TRBV6-6|13|TRBJ1-5|.|.
TGTGCCAGCAGTTTTTCGGCCGATCAGCCCCAGCATTTT
CASSFSADQPQHF
>TRBV25-1|14|TRBJ2-2|.|.
TGTGCCAGCAGTGTGTTAGAGAACACCGGGGAGCTGTTTTTT
CASSVLENTGELFF
>TRBV2|15|TRBJ1-4|.|.
TGTGCCAGCAGTGAATTGGGGGGCCCAGTTGAAAAACTGTTTTTT
CASSELGGPVEKLFF
>TRBV6-5|15|TRBJ2-7|.|.
TGTGCCAGCAGTCCACATGGGGGCCAGGCCTACGAGCAGTACTTC
CASSPHGGQAYEQYF
>TRBV4-1|18|TRBJ2-7|TRBD1|once
TGCGCCAGCAGCCAAGAGAACCTCGACAGGGGAGCAATATACGAGCAGTACTTC
CASSQENLDRGAIYEQYF
>TRBV5-6|16|TRBJ2-1|TRBD2|.
TGTGCCAGCAGCTTGGCTACTAGCGGGGGATACAATGAGCAGTTCTTC
CASSLATSGGYNEQFF
>TRBV5-1|16|TRBJ1-1|.|.
TGCGCCAGCAGCTTATCCGGCTCCCCCTTGGGCACTGAAGCTTTCTTT
CASSLSGSPLGTEAFF
>TRBV27|15|TRBJ2-7|TRBD1|.
TGTGCCAGCAGTTTCCGACAGGGGTCGCCCTACGAGCAGTACTTC
CASSFRQGSPYEQYF
>TRBV13|17|TRBJ2-7|.|.
TGTGCCAGCAGCTTAAGTTGGGGGCAGGAAATTACCTACGAGCAGTACTTC
CASSLSWGQEITYEQYF
>TRBV6-5|12|TRBJ1-5|.|.
TGTGCCAGCAGTTACCCCGGACAGCCCCAGCATTTT
CASSYPGQPQHF
>TRBV2|13|TRBJ1-2|.|.
TGTGCCAGCAGTGAGAGGGCTCTCTATGGCTACACCTTC
CASSERALYGYTF
>TRBV7-8|17|TRBJ2-7|TRBD2|.
TGTGCCAGCAGCCGATCTAGCGGGAGTAGGCAAAATAACGAGCAGTACTTC
CASSRSSGSRQNNEQYF
>TRBV6-1|14|TRBJ1-5|.|once
TGTGCCAGCAGCGAGACTCTGAGCAATCAGCCCCAGCATTTT
CASSETLSNQPQHF
>TRBV14|14|TRBJ1-2|.|.
TGTGCCAGCAGCCAATTAGACACTAACTATGGCTACACCTTC
CASSQLDTNYGYTF
>TRBV28|14|TRBJ1-5|.|.
TGTGCCAGCAAATTGCCGGACGGGGATCAGCCCCAGCATTTT
CASKLPDGDQPQHF
>TRBV10-2|14|TRBJ2-7|TRBD1|.
TGCGCCAGCGTCCCTGGACAGGGGCCCTACGAGCAGTACTTC
CASVPGQGPYEQYF
>TRBV6-6|13|TRBJ1-2|.|.
TGTGCCAGCAGTTACGGTATAGGCGGAGGCTACACCTTC
CASSYGIGGGYTF
>TRBV11-3|14|TRBJ2-3|TRBD1|.
TGTGCCAGCAGCACCCGACAGGGAACAGATACGCAGTATTTT
CASSTRQGTDTQYF
>TRBV5-1|15|TRBJ1-2|.|.
TGCGCCAGCAGCTCTTTCAGGGGAGCTAACTATGGCTACACCTTC
CASSSFRGANYGYTF
>TRBV2|17|TRBJ2-1|TRBD2|.
TGTGCGAGCCAAAAAAGACTAGCGGGACTCTCCTACAATGAGCAGTTCTTC
CASQKRLAGLSYNEQFF
>TRBV18|14|TRBJ1-2|.|.
TGTGCCAGCTCACCACGGGGGGCGGACTATGGCTACACCTTC
CASSPRGADYGYTF
>TRBV18|15|TRBJ1-3|TRBD1|once
TGTGCCAGCTCACGACAGGGGTCCCGGGGAAACACCATATATTTT
CASSRQGSRGNTIYF
>TRBV7-9|13|TRBJ2-3|TRBD2|.
TGTGCCAGCAGTCATGCGGGAGTGGATACGCAGTATTTT
CASSHAGVDTQYF
>TRBV10-1|14|TRBJ2-2|TRBD2|.
TGCGCCAGCAGACCTAGCGGCAACACCGGGGAGCTGTTTTTT
CASRPSGNTGELFF
>TRBV18|12|TRBJ1-1|TRBD1|.
TGTGCCAGCTCACCGCGGACAGGTGAAGCTTTCTTT
CASSPRTGEAFF
>TRBV15|12|TRBJ2-1|.|.
TGTGCCACCAGCAGAACGACCCATGAGCAGTTCTTC
CATSRTTHEQFF
>TRBV11-2|12|TRBJ1-3|.|.
TGTGCCAGCAGCTTCCTTGGAAACACCATATATTTT
CASSFLGNTIYF